This is a list of T cell receptor beta chains from one sample in a study of T cell responses to AZD1222 COVID-19 vaccine. Using immunoSEQ multiplex PCR, the repertoire was profiled, and TCRdb retains in-frame clones only, with some absent. The sample consists of approximately 150,000 clones, about 93% of them appearing once. The material sequenced was peripheral blood, taken 28 days after the second AZD1222 dose. Receptors originate from an adult who received the AZD1222 COVID-19 vaccine. Both conserved end residues are part of each CDR3. D genes are given only for firm matches. The size entry is marked missing in some rows and otherwise reads once, few, many or a size class.

size	V	D	J	CDR3	DNA
-	TRBV30	-	TRBJ2-7	CAWSGAKTYEQYF	TGTGCCTGGAGTGGAGCCAAGACCTACGAGCAGTACTTC
-	TRBV19	-	TRBJ2-2	CASSIQGEGPGELFF	TGTGCCAGTAGTATACAGGGAGAGGGACCCGGGGAGCTGTTTTTT
-	TRBV7-2	TRBD2	TRBJ2-7	CASSLAAGGSRAYEQYF	TGTGCCAGCAGCTTAGCCGCGGGGGGGAGTCGAGCCTACGAGCAGTACTTC
-	TRBV2	TRBD2	TRBJ2-7	CASSGTSANYEQYF	TGTGCCAGCAGTGGGACTAGCGCGAACTACGAGCAGTACTTC
-	TRBV6-5	-	TRBJ1-2	CASSYSGGSLYGYTF	TGTGCCAGCAGTTACTCGGGCGGTAGCTTGTATGGCTACACCTTC
-	TRBV2	TRBD1	TRBJ2-2	CASSSRTGGGELFF	TGTGCCAGCAGTTCCCGAACAGGGGGCGGGGAGCTGTTTTTT
-	TRBV3-1/TRBV3-2	-	TRBJ2-7	CASSQPPGREQYF	TGTGCCAGCAGCCAGCCCCCCGGCCGCGAGCAGTACTTC
once	TRBV5-1	TRBD2	TRBJ2-1	CASNQMGLAHNNEQFF	TGCGCCAGCAACCAAATGGGACTAGCCCACAACAATGAGCAGTTCTTC
few	TRBV12-3/TRBV12-4	-	TRBJ2-7	CATSRTGSYEQYF	TGTGCCACCTCCCGGACTGGCTCCTACGAGCAGTACTTC
once	TRBV5-1	-	TRBJ1-1	CASSLAAGPGTEAFF	TGCGCCAGCAGCTTGGCCGCAGGGCCGGGCACTGAAGCTTTCTTT
-	TRBV5-1	-	TRBJ1-3	CASSTTGASSGNTIYF	TGCGCCAGCAGCACCACCGGGGCCAGCTCTGGAAACACCATATATTTT
-	TRBV30	-	TRBJ2-7	CAWSVRDPGEQYF	TGTGCCTGGAGTGTACGGGACCCAGGGGAGCAGTACTTC
-	TRBV4-1	TRBD1	TRBJ2-2	CASSHGTGGYGELFF	TGCGCCAGCAGCCACGGGACAGGGGGCTACGGGGAGCTGTTTTTT
-	TRBV9	TRBD2	TRBJ2-1	CASSWTSSNNEQFF	TGTGCCAGCAGTTGGACTAGCAGCAACAATGAGCAGTTCTTC
-	TRBV25-1	TRBD2	TRBJ2-7	CASSGTSSYEQYF	TGTGCCTCCAGCGGGACGAGCTCCTACGAGCAGTACTTC
-	TRBV28	TRBD2	TRBJ2-7	CASSPSGGSGSYLHEQYF	TGTGCCAGCAGTCCCTCGGGGGGGAGCGGGAGTTATCTCCACGAGCAGTACTTC
-	TRBV7-9	-	TRBJ1-2	CASSFGPTYYGYTF	TGTGCCAGCAGCTTCGGCCCAACCTACTATGGCTACACCTTC
few	TRBV27	-	TRBJ1-2	CASSLSTLSSGYTF	TGTGCCAGCAGTTTATCGACCCTCAGCTCCGGCTACACCTTC
-	TRBV9	-	TRBJ2-1	CASGYNEQFF	TGTGCCAGCGGCTACAATGAGCAGTTCTTC
few	TRBV12-5	-	TRBJ2-2	CASGLVVGGEDTGELFF	TGTGCTAGTGGTTTGGTGGTGGGGGGAGAGGACACCGGGGAGCTGTTTTTT
-	TRBV10-3	TRBD1	TRBJ1-5	CAFQWGQGVLSSNQPQHF	TGTGCCTTCCAATGGGGACAGGGGGTATTAAGCAGCAATCAGCCCCAGCATTTT
-	TRBV7-2	TRBD1	TRBJ1-1	CASSLVDRGEAFF	TGTGCCAGCAGCTTAGTCGACAGGGGTGAAGCTTTCTTT
-	TRBV4-2	TRBD2	TRBJ2-7	CASSPPASSGRGGEQYF	TGTGCCAGCAGCCCCCCCGCTAGTAGCGGGAGAGGGGGCGAGCAGTACTTC
-	TRBV6-4	-	TRBJ2-1	CASSEGSFGEQFF	TGTGCCAGCAGTGAGGGGAGTTTCGGGGAGCAGTTCTTC
-	TRBV12-3/TRBV12-4	-	TRBJ2-5	CASSLSEETQYF	TGTGCCAGCAGTTTATCCGAGGAGACCCAGTACTTC
-	TRBV4-1	-	TRBJ1-2	CASSQDLGGYGYTF	TGCGCCAGCAGCCAAGATTTGGGGGGCTATGGCTACACCTTC
-	TRBV7-8	-	TRBJ1-1	CASSLALAQVAFF	TGTGCCAGCAGCTTAGCGTTGGCCCAGGTAGCTTTCTTT
few	TRBV30	-	TRBJ1-1	CAWSPGLVNTEAFF	TGTGCCTGGTCCCCAGGTTTGGTGAACACTGAAGCTTTCTTT
-	TRBV29-1	TRBD1	TRBJ1-1	CSGTGLANTEAFF	TGCAGCGGGACAGGTCTGGCGAACACTGAAGCTTTCTTT
-	TRBV6-5	-	TRBJ1-1	CASSPRPGGTEAFF	TGTGCCAGCAGCCCCCGTCCGGGAGGCACTGAAGCTTTCTTT
-	TRBV19	-	TRBJ2-1	CASSPKPPGEQFF	TGTGCCAGTAGTCCTAAACCCCCCGGTGAGCAGTTCTTC
once	TRBV6-5	-	TRBJ1-2	CAGRKASGLIGYTF	TGTGCCGGTCGGAAGGCCTCTGGCCTTATTGGCTACACCTTC
-	TRBV11-2	TRBD2	TRBJ2-3	CASSLGAGGPVDTQYF	TGTGCCAGCAGCTTAGGGGCGGGAGGGCCTGTAGATACGCAGTATTTT
few	TRBV30	-	TRBJ2-7	CAWSVRGSYEQYF	TGTGCCTGGAGTGTACGAGGTTCCTACGAGCAGTACTTC
-	TRBV6-1	-	TRBJ2-1	CASSEFGSSSVNEQFF	TGTGCCAGCAGTGAATTCGGGAGCTCGTCCGTGAATGAGCAGTTCTTC
-	TRBV19	-	TRBJ1-1	CASTKAMNTEAFF	TGTGCCAGTACCAAAGCCATGAACACTGAAGCTTTCTTT
-	TRBV13	-	TRBJ1-1	CASSRLSGNTEAFF	TGTGCCAGCAGCCGGCTATCCGGGAACACTGAAGCTTTCTTT
-	TRBV18	-	TRBJ1-2	CASSPVKSNYGYTF	TGTGCCAGCTCACCAGTAAAGAGTAACTATGGCTACACCTTC
-	TRBV13	TRBD2	TRBJ2-2	CASSSLAGENTGELFF	TGTGCCAGCAGCTCATTAGCGGGGGAGAACACCGGGGAGCTGTTTTTT
-	TRBV19	TRBD1	TRBJ1-2	CASRLGQPANYGYTF	TGTGCCAGTAGGCTGGGACAGCCGGCTAACTATGGCTACACCTTC
-	TRBV19	TRBD2	TRBJ2-5	CASKRTSAETQYF	TGTGCCAGTAAAAGGACTAGTGCGGAGACCCAGTACTTC
-	TRBV27	-	TRBJ2-3	CASSLSYRVLTQYF	TGTGCCAGCAGTCTATCCTACAGGGTCCTTACGCAGTATTTT
-	TRBV6-5	-	TRBJ1-4	CASSYSGGREEKLFF	TGTGCCAGCAGTTACTCTGGGGGAAGAGAGGAAAAACTGTTTTTT
-	TRBV4-1	-	TRBJ1-5	CASSQDQGQPQHF	TGCGCCAGCAGCCAAGATCAGGGTCAGCCCCAGCATTTT
-	TRBV14	TRBD1	TRBJ2-7	CASSHRDRGYEQYF	TGTGCCAGCAGCCATCGGGACAGGGGGTACGAGCAGTACTTC
-	TRBV24-1	-	TRBJ2-3	CATSDPGPAKSTQYF	TGTGCCACCAGTGATCCGGGACCCGCGAAGTCTACGCAGTATTTT
-	TRBV11-2	-	TRBJ2-1	CASSLDKATEQFF	TGTGCCAGCAGCTTAGATAAGGCCACGGAGCAGTTCTTC
-	TRBV6-5	TRBD2	TRBJ2-7	CASTPPGLAAYEQYF	TGTGCCAGCACACCCCCGGGACTAGCGGCCTACGAGCAGTACTTC
-	TRBV2	-	TRBJ1-1	CASSPVGGFQAFF	TGTGCCAGCAGCCCCGTAGGGGGGTTTCAGGCTTTCTTT
-	TRBV9	-	TRBJ1-6	CASSVATGNSPLHF	TGTGCCAGCAGCGTAGCTACGGGGAATTCACCCCTCCACTTT
-	TRBV6-5	-	TRBJ1-1	CASPGFGVNTEAFF	TGTGCCAGCCCCGGTTTTGGGGTGAACACTGAAGCTTTCTTT
few	TRBV6-5	-	TRBJ2-2	CASSYVGAELFF	TGTGCCAGCAGTTACGTCGGGGCGGAGCTGTTTTTT
once	TRBV11-2	-	TRBJ1-2	CASSLRDYGYTF	TGTGCCAGCAGCCTAAGGGACTATGGCTACACCTTC